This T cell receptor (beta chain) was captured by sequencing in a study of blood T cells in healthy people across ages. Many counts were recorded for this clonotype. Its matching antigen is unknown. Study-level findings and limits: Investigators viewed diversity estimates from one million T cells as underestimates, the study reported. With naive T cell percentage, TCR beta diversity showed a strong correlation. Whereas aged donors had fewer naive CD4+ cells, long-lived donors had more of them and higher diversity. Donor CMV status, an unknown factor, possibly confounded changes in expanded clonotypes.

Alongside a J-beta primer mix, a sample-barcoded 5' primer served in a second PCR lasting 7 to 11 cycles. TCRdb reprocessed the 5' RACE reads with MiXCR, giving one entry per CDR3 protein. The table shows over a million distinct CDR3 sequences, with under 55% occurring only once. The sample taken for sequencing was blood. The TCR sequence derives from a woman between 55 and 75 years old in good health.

CDR3 sequence reads: CSAESSTGQFYEQYF. For the CDR3, the DNA is TGCAGTGCTGAATCGAGTACGGGACAGTTCTACGAGCAGTACTTC. The chain uses TRBV20-1 and TRBJ2-7; 7 bases map to TRBD1. This CDR3 region has 15 residues. V lost 5 bases, J lost 3 bases, and 13 bases stayed unmatched. From germline, CDR1 is DFQATT and CDR2 SNEGSKA (reference sequence).